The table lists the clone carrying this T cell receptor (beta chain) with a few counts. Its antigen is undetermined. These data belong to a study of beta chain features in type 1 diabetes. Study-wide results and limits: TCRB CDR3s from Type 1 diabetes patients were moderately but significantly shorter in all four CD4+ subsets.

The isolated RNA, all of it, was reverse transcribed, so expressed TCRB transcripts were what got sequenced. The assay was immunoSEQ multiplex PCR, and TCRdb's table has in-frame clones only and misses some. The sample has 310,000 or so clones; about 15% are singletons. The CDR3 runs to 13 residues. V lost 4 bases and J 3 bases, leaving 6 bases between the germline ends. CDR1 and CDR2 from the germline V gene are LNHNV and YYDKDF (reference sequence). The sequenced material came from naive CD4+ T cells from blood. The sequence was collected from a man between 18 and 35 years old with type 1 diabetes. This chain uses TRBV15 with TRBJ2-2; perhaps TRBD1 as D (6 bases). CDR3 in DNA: TGTGCCACCAGCACAGGGGACACCGGGGAGCTGTTTTTT. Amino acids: CATSTGDTGELFF. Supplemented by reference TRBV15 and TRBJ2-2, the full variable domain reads DAMVIQNPRYQVTQFGKPVTLSCSQTLNHNVMYWYQQKSSQAPKLLFHYYDKDFNNEADTPDNFQSRRPNTSFCFLDIRSPGLGDTAMYLCATSTGDTGELFFGEGSRLTVL.